The present T cell receptor beta chain was sequenced within a study of blood T cell repertoires in COVID-19. About the research overall: The samples span acute and convalescent COVID-19 from the United States, Italy and Spain.

CDR3 length: 13 residues. Germline CDR1 and CDR2: SGHNT and YYREEE (reference sequence). V was clipped by 2 bases and J by 7 bases, with 12 bases between them. As processed by the authors: Using reference gene primer amplification, nucleated cell counts were estimated. Libraries were prepared by immunoSEQ multiplex PCR; TCRdb keeps only in-frame clonotypes and omits some of them. Clonal size and the V and J genes are those of that table, whereas D and trimming came from the DNA. This table holds about 50,000 clones, 80% to 90% found once. The chain recombines TRBV5-4 with TRBJ1-2; the D gene is possibly TRBD1 (6 bases). The receptor's source is an elderly woman with COVID-19, enrolled during active disease. Source material: peripheral blood. CDR3 sequence: CASSLRGAGGYTF. The CDR3 nucleotides are TGTGCCAGCAGCTTACGGGGGGCGGGTGGCTACACCTTC. Based on the CDR3 plus reference TRBV5-4 and TRBJ1-2, the full variable domain is ETGVTQSPTHLIKTRGQQVTLRCSSQSGHNTVSWYQQALGQGPQFIFQYYREEENGRGNFPPRFSGLQFPNYSSELNVNALELDDSALYLCASSLRGAGGYTFGSGTRLTVV.